This T cell receptor (beta chain) was retrieved from a study of blood T cell repertoires in COVID-19. Study overall: The United States, Italy and Spain were the sources of the acute and convalescent COVID-19 samples. T cells, B-cell-depleted T cells, or PBMCs provided the cDNA or gDNA that served as material.

Between the trimmed V and J ends, which lost 7 bases and 1 base, there was a span of 10 bases. This CDR3 has 13 amino acids. Assay: immunoSEQ multiplex PCR; the TCRdb copy retains only in-frame clones and omits some. This sample has fewer than 350,000 clones, with 86% found just once. Seattle enrolled patients during active infection and tracked them longitudinally. Sequenced sample: peripheral blood. This TCR came from a woman aged 70-85 years with COVID-19, enrolled during active disease. V is TRBV12-3 or TRBV12-4 and J is TRBJ1-1; no clear D gene. CDR3 loop: CASISEPNTEAFF. CDR3 in DNA: TGTGCCAGCATCAGTGAACCGAACACTGAAGCTTTCTTT.